The 14 T cell receptor beta chains in this list originate from one sample, sequenced in a study of control samples from healthy donors and cancer patients. Only in-frame clones appear in the TCRdb table, and some are missing; sequencing was by immunoSEQ multiplex PCR. The repertoire consists of some 100,000 clones, with around 89% occurring once and the leading ten covering 7.5% to 10%. Sequences were obtained from blood. All receptors derive from a man in his thirties or forties in good health.

Concerning this clone itself: Other DNA sequences from this sample encode an identical CDR3 as well. CDR3 sequence (DNA): TGTGCCAGCAGTTTGGGCAGGGGACTTTACACCGGGGAGCTGTTTTTT. Translating it yields CASSLGRGLYTGELFF. This sequence joins TRBV28 and TRBJ2-2; D possibly uses TRBD1 or TRBD2 (6 bases each). This CDR3 spans 16 amino acids. V was clipped by 3 bases and J by 3 bases, with 14 bases between them. Germline V CDR1 and CDR2: MDHEN, SYDVKM.

V is TRBV4-3 and J is TRBJ2-1; 13 bases agree with TRBD2. In germline, CDR1 is LGHNA, CDR2 YSLEER. The ends lost 4 bases at V and 7 bases at J; junction bases unmatched: 10. The CDR3 is made up of 17 amino acids. CDR3 sequence reads: CASSRGLAGVIGNEQFF. The CDR3 coding sequence is TGCGCCAGCAGCCGCGGACTAGCGGGAGTGATCGGTAATGAGCAGTTCTTC.

This chain links TRBV6-6 with TRBJ1-3; D is uncertain. The CDR3 loop spans 10 amino acids. Deletions cut 6 bases from V and 4 bases from J, with 1 base between. Germline CDR1 is MNHNY and CDR2 is SVGAGI (reference sequence). The CDR3 DNA sequence: TGTGCCAGCAGGGGAAACACCATATATTTT. Encoded protein: CASRGNTIYF.

CDR3 nucleotides: TGTGCCAGCAGCGTAGCCCCTTTGGGTTACGAGCAGTACTTC. This codes for CASSVAPLGYEQYF. V usage is TRBV9 and J usage is TRBJ2-7, with D uncertain. The CDR3 totals 14 residues. Trimming removed 0 bases from V and 4 bases from J, with 11 bases in between. CDR1 and CDR2 (germline): SGDLS, YYNGEE.

As concerns this clone: At the DNA level, this CDR3 is encoded by other sequences in the same sample as well. The J gene is TRBJ1-6, the V gene TRBV18; 8 bases fit TRBD1. The CDR3 contains 16 residues. V shed 3 bases, J shed 10 bases, and the junction held 11 bases outside the gene matches. The germline V gene encodes CDR1 KGHSH and CDR2 LQKENI. The CDR3 DNA is TGTGCCAGCTCACCGTCAGGACAGGGAGTAAGGTCACCCCTCCACTTT. It encodes CASSPSGQGVRSPLHF. Full variable domain (outside the CDR3, taken from reference TRBV18 and TRBJ1-6): NAGVMQNPRHLVRRRGQEARLRCSPMKGHSHVYWYRQLPEEGLKFMVYLQKENIIDESGMPKERFSAEFPKEGPSILRIQQVVRGDSAAYFCASSPSGQGVRSPLHFGNGTRLTVT.

The chain has TRBV24-1 and TRBJ1-4; possible D gene TRBD1, 5 bases. The length of the CDR3 is 13 residues. Germline assignment: CDR1 KGHDR and CDR2 SFDVKD. Trimming shortened V by 5 bases and J by 8 bases, and 11 bases separated the two germline ends. CDR3 sequence: CATSGQGGEKLFF. CDR3 in DNA: TGTGCCACCAGTGGTCAGGGAGGAGAAAAACTGTTTTTT.

This clone appeared a single time. The rearrangement links TRBV9 to TRBJ1-2; D unresolved. The CDR3 length is 14 residues. V was clipped by 0 bases and J by 6 bases, with 12 bases between them. Looked up from germline, CDR1 is SGDLS and CDR2 is YYNGEE. CDR3 DNA sequence: TGTGCCAGCAGCGTAGGGGGAGGGAGCGATGGCTACACCTTC. Translated, it gives CASSVGGGSDGYTF.

This rearrangement joins TRBV7-9 to TRBJ1-5; D is undetermined. This CDR3 is 15 amino acids long. The V and J ends lost 5 bases and 2 bases respectively, with 13 bases between them. From germline, CDR1 is SEHNR and CDR2 FQNEAQ (reference sequence). CDR3 region: CASSRSEDRNQPQHF. CDR3 bases: TGTGCCAGCAGCCGGAGTGAAGACCGCAATCAGCCCCAGCATTTT.

In nucleotides, the CDR3 is TGTGCCAGCTCTCTTTTGAGGGAGTCCGTTGAAAAACTGTTTTTT. It is translated as CASSLLRESVEKLFF. The rearrangement joins TRBV18 to TRBJ1-4; D gene ambiguous. Trimming removed 6 bases at V and 7 bases at J, with 18 bases between. CDR1 and CDR2 (germline): KGHSH, LQKENI. The CDR3 contains 15 residues.

The J gene is TRBJ2-5, the V gene TRBV18, with a possible D match to TRBD1 (5 bases). Germline V lookup: CDR1 KGHSH, CDR2 LQKENI. The germline V and J ends were trimmed by 5 bases and 5 bases, with 9 bases remaining between them. The CDR3 sequence is 12 residues long. The CDR3 nucleotides read TGTGCCAGCTCAGTACAGGTGGAGACCCAGTACTTC. Translating gives CASSVQVETQYF.

The sample holds one count of this clone. J is TRBJ1-4 and V is TRBV2, with D possibly being TRBD1 (5 bases). The CDR3 is made up of 12 amino acids. CDR1 is SNHLY, CDR2 FYNNEI, per germline. The V and J ends lost 7 bases and 10 bases respectively, with 13 bases between them. The CDR3 region is CASTRVGGKLFF. The CDR3 DNA reads TGTGCCAGCACCAGGGTCGGGGGAAAACTGTTTTTT.

The CDR3 region has the DNA TGTGCCAGCAGCTTATTGCGGGAGGATACGCAGTATTTT. This translates into CASSLLREDTQYF. The chain combines TRBV7-2 with TRBJ2-3; TRBD2 matches 7 bases. Trimming at V came to 2 bases and at J to 6 bases, leaving 2 bases not matched to a gene. The germline V gene has CDR1 SGHTA and CDR2 FQGNSA. The CDR3 spans 13 residues.

The chain is built from TRBV7-9 and TRBJ1-1, with D unresolved. The germline V and J ends were trimmed by 3 bases and 0 bases, with 11 bases remaining between them. CDR3 length: 15 amino acids. Germline V gene lookup returns CDR1 SEHNR and CDR2 FQNEAQ (reference sequence). DNA for the CDR3: TGTGCCAGCAGCTTGGTCGGGGTGATGAACACTGAAGCTTTCTTT. The encoded protein is CASSLVGVMNTEAFF. Supplemented by reference TRBV7-9 and TRBJ1-1, the full variable domain reads DTGVSQNPRHKITKRGQNVTFRCDPISEHNRLYWYRQTLGQGPEFLTYFQNEAQLEKSRLLSDRFSAERPKGSFSTLEIQRTEQGDSAMYLCASSLVGVMNTEAFFGQGTRLTVV.

The sample holds one count of this clone. The CDR3 loop is CAISRDIRSQYF. CDR3 nucleotides: TGTGCCATCAGCAGGGACATCCGATCGCAGTATTTT. The chain links TRBV10-3 to TRBJ2-3, with D possibly matching TRBD1 (6 bases). The germline gives CDR1 ENHRY, CDR2 SYGVKD. There are 12 residues in the CDR3. Deletions cut 6 bases from V and 10 bases from J, with 14 bases between.